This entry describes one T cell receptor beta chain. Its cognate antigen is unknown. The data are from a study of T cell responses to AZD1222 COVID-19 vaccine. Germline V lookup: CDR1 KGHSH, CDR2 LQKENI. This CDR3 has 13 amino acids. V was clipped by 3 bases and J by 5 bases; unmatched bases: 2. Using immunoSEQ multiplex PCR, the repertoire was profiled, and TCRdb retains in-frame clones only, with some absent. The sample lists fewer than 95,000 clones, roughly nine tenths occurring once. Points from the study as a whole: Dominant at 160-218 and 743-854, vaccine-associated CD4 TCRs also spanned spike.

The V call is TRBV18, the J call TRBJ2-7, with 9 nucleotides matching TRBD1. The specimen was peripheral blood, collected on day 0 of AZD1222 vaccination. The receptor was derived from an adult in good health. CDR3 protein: CASSPGQGNEQYF. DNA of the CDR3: TGTGCCAGCTCACCGGGACAGGGAAACGAGCAGTACTTC.